Reported below is one TCR beta chain. What it recognizes is unknown. The data stem from a study of cytomegalovirus exposure and HLA in healthy donors. J was trimmed by 0 bases and V by 7 bases; bases with no gene match: 4. The CDR3 sequence is 15 residues long. Looked up from germline, CDR1 is SNHLY and CDR2 is FYNNEI. The study, taken as a whole, reports: When analyzed later, the rates of TCR association showed variation by HLA locus, with DRB1 the most and HLA-C the fewest. The study listed some 160 cytomegalovirus-associated TCR beta chains.

A multiplex PCR was run with 60 Vbeta primers and 13 Jbeta primers. TCRdb's table, derived via immunoSEQ multiplex PCR, lists solely in-frame clones and lacks some. Of about 200,000 clones listed, approximately 80% are singletons. This TCR came from a girl aged 10 to 17 in good health and CMV-seronegative. The rearrangement links TRBV2 to TRBJ2-7; 12 positions agree with TRBD2. Sample: PBMCs. CDR3 nucleotides: TGTGCCAGCAATAAACTAGCGGGAGGCTCCTACGAGCAGTACTTC. The encoded protein is CASNKLAGGSYEQYF.